This T cell receptor beta chain appears in the sequencing data of a study of early T cells in non-severe SARS-CoV-2 infection. From the 5' RACE reads, TCRdb called clonotypes with MiXCR, one entry per CDR3 protein. Of about 110,000 distinct CDR3 sequences in the sample, about an eighth were seen once. CDR3 length equals 14 residues. Germline assignment: CDR1 DFQATT and CDR2 SNEGSKA (reference sequence). Deletions cut 3 bases from V and 0 bases from J, with 11 bases between. J is TRBJ1-2 and V is TRBV20-1; D is unclear. The specimen was whole blood. This clonotype originated in an adult who was a healthcare worker with PCR-confirmed SARS-CoV-2 infection or an uninfected control (not recorded which). The DNA of the CDR3 is TGCAGTGCTAGGGGCGCAGAAACTAACTATGGCTACACCTTC. This encodes CSARGAETNYGYTF.